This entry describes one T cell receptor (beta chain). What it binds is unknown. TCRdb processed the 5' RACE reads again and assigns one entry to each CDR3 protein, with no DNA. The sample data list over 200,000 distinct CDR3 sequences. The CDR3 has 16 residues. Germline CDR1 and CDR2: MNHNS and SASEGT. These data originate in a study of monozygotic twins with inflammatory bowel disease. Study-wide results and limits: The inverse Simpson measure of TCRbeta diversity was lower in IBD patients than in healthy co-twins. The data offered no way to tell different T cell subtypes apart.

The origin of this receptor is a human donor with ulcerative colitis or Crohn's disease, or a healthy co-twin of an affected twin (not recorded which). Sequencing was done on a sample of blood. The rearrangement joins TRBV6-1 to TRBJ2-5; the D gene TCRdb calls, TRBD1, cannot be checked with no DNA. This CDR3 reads CASSMLWDSRRETQYF.